This TCR beta chain was documented in a study of blood T cells in healthy people across ages. The germline V gene encodes CDR1 ENHRY and CDR2 SYGVKD. There are 15 residues in the CDR3. With 1 base clipped from V and 7 bases from J, the junction kept 5 bases outside the gene matches. The authors ran a second PCR of 7 to 11 cycles using a sample-barcoded 5' primer and a J-beta primer mix. Through a template-switch adaptor with 12 random nucleotides, each cDNA molecule received a tag. MiXCR, applied by TCRdb to the 5' RACE reads, yields one record per CDR3 protein. The table includes approximately 940,000 distinct CDR3 sequences, about 48% detected once. Note on this clonotype: What it binds is unknown.

Findings of the study overall: The study found more naive CD4+ cells and higher diversity in long-lived than aged donors. Age showed a roughly linear inverse relationship with TCR beta diversity per million T cells.

The chain employs TRBV10-3 and TRBJ2-1, with 9 bases lining up with TRBD2. The sequenced sample consisted of blood. The origin of this receptor is a man under 40 in good health. In DNA form, the CDR3 reads TGTGCCATCAGTGAGTTTATTAGCGGGGGAAATGAGCAGTTCTTC. Its protein product is CAISEFISGGNEQFF.